The 21 T cell receptor beta chains below were found in one sample sequenced in a study of T cells in Graves' hyperthyroidism and ophthalmopathy. TCR beta CDR3 regions were amplified from RNA transcripts. TCR CDR3 regions were first amplified by RT-PCR with HTBI primers. Each CDR3 protein gets one entry after TCRdb re-called the multiplex PCR reads with MiXCR. The table includes around 490,000 distinct CDR3 sequences, 20% detected once. Sample: blood. The receptors were sampled from a man aged 35-49 years with Graves' ophthalmopathy.

The chain is built from TRBV4-1 and TRBJ2-7; 10 positions match TRBD2. Germline-derived CDR1 and CDR2 are MGHRA and YSYEKL. The CDR3 length is 17 residues. The V gene end was trimmed by 3 bases and the J gene end by 7 bases; junction bases not matched to a gene: 15. The CDR3 here is CASSHRLAGDYFTEQYF. The CDR3, as DNA: TGCGCCAGCAGCCACAGGCTAGCGGGGGACTATTTTACGGAGCAGTACTTC.

About this clonotype itself: A junction boundary mismatches the germline segment, possibly from a read error. The gene calls are TRBV7-9 and TRBJ2-1; D gene uncertain. CDR1 and CDR2 (germline): SEHNR, FQNEAQ (reference sequence). The CDR3 sequence is 13 residues long. CDR3 sequence (DNA): TGTGCCAGCAGCTTAGATCAGCCTGGTGAGCAGTCCTTC. Protein: CASSLDQPGEQSF.

Ten or more counts support this clonotype. V usage is TRBV20-1 and J usage is TRBJ2-7; 8 nucleotides line up with TRBD2. Germline loops: CDR1 DFQATT, CDR2 SNEGSKA (reference sequence). The junction had 6 bases not matched to a gene; V was cut back by 3 bases and J by 5 bases. The CDR3 sequence is 13 residues long. CDR3 sequence (DNA): TGCAGTGCTAGGGGACTAGTGGCCCACGAGCAGTACTTC. Translated: CSARGLVAHEQYF.

This clonotype was counted at least ten times. The J gene is TRBJ2-3, the V gene TRBV3-1; possible D gene TRBD2, 5 bases. The CDR3 consists of 14 residues. Germline V CDR1 and CDR2: LGHDT, YNNKEL (reference sequence). V was trimmed by 4 bases and J by 0 bases, leaving 8 bases between them. CDR3 sequence (DNA): TGTGCCAGCAGCCGAGCGGCAAGCACAGATACGCAGTATTTT. Translation: CASSRAASTDTQYF.

This clonotype came up many times. The chain uses TRBV20-1 and TRBJ1-1; D gene ambiguous. Germline CDR1 is DFQATT and CDR2 is SNEGSKA (reference sequence). Deletions cut 2 bases from V and 3 bases from J, with 7 bases between. The CDR3 is made up of 12 amino acids. This chain's CDR3 is CSARPLYTEAFF. CDR3 coding DNA: TGCAGTGCTAGACCTCTCTACACTGAAGCTTTCTTT.

In regard to this clonotype: The junction differs from germline at one of its ends, possibly a read error. The rearrangement joins TRBV27 to TRBJ1-5; TRBD1 aligns across 7 bases. Germline CDR1 MNHEY, CDR2 SMNVEV (reference sequence). The CDR3 runs 17 residues. The CDR3 loop reads CVSSPKFPTGSNQPQHF. DNA for the CDR3: TGTGTCAGCAGTCCAAAATTTCCGACAGGGAGCAATCAGCCCCAGCATTTT.

This clonotype was detected only a few times. The CDR3 loop reads CASSIVTSGRQKQFF. The DNA of the CDR3 is TGTGCCAGTAGTATAGTTACTAGCGGGAGGCAGAAGCAGTTCTTC. This chain links TRBV19 with TRBJ2-1; 12 bases map to TRBD2. Germline CDR1 and CDR2: LNHDA and SQIVND (reference sequence). J lost 11 bases, V lost 1 base, and 6 bases had no gene match. The length of the CDR3 is 15 residues.

This clonotype has only a few counts. The V gene is TRBV28, the J gene TRBJ1-2; no clear D gene. This CDR3 contains 13 residues. V lost 6 bases and J lost 5, with 13 bases in between. CDR1 is MDHEN, CDR2 SYDVKM, per germline. The CDR3 nucleotides read TGTGCCAGCAGCTTACCTGGGCGATATGGCTACACCTTC. This translates into CASSLPGRYGYTF.

This clonotype was seen at least ten times. CDR3 sequence (DNA): TGTGCCAGCAGTCACAGGAACACTGAAGCTTTCTTT. Protein: CASSHRNTEAFF. The chain joins TRBV6-2 or TRBV6-3 to TRBJ1-1; D call uncertain. This CDR3 region has 12 residues. Germline lookup yields CDR1 MNHEY and CDR2 SVGEGT. Trimming left V 5 bases short and J 1 base short, with 5 bases between.

The chain employs TRBV13 and TRBJ2-7, with 13 bases lining up with TRBD2. This CDR3 is built from 17 residues. The V gene end was trimmed by 5 bases and the J gene end by 3 bases; junction bases not matched to a gene: 10. CDR1 and CDR2 (germline): PRHDT, FYEKMQ (reference sequence). The CDR3 nucleotides read TGTGCCAGCAGCCAAGGGACTAGCGGGACCTTTTTCTACGAGCAGTACTTC. Its translation: CASSQGTSGTFFYEQYF. The variable domain in full, with the rest retrieved from reference TRBV13 and TRBJ2-7, is AAGVIQSPRHLIKEKRETATLKCYPIPRHDTVYWYQQGPGQDPQFLISFYEKMQSDKGSIPDRFSAQQFSDYHSELNMSSLELGDSALYFCASSQGTSGTFFYEQYFGPGTRLTVT.

J is TRBJ1-5 and V is TRBV30; D is unclear. Looked up from germline, CDR1 is GTSNPN and CDR2 is SVGIG (reference sequence). This CDR3 is 12 amino acids long. Trimming cost V 6 bases and J 0 bases, with 6 bases left between them. CDR3 sequence (DNA): TGTGCCTGTTGCGGTAGCAATCAGCCCCAGCATTTT. It yields the protein CACCGSNQPQHF.

This clonotype was detected only a few times. The rearrangement uses TRBV10-3 and TRBJ2-7; a possible D gene is TRBD2 (6 bases). Per germline, CDR1 ENHRY and CDR2 SYGVKD. V was trimmed by 4 bases and J by 1 base, leaving 17 bases between them. This CDR3 has 16 amino acids. CDR3 in amino acids: CAISAGWDGLSYEQYF. The CDR3 DNA sequence: TGTGCCATCAGTGCAGGCTGGGACGGACTATCCTACGAGCAGTACTTC.

The V and J genes are TRBV9 and TRBJ2-3; D might be TRBD1 (5 bases). The V end lost 0 bases, the J end lost 1 base, and 9 bases lay between the germline ends. This CDR3 is 15 amino acids long. The germline V gene has CDR1 SGDLS and CDR2 YYNGEE. DNA of the CDR3: TGTGCCAGCAGCGTAGTAGGGGCTGGCACAGATACGCAGTATTTT. As protein: CASSVVGAGTDTQYF. The full variable domain, in which reference TRBV9 and TRBJ2-3 provide the parts outside the CDR3, is DSGVTQTPKHLITATGQRVTLRCSPRSGDLSVYWYQQSLDQGLQFLIQYYNGEERAKGNILERFSAQQFPDLHSELNLSSLELGDSALYFCASSVVGAGTDTQYFGPGTRLTVL.

This clonotype was seen repeatedly, ten times or more. The genes are TRBV20-1 and TRBJ2-1; maybe TRBD1 (6 bases). V lost 5 bases and J lost 7, with 15 bases in between. CDR3 length equals 13 residues. Germline lookup yields CDR1 DFQATT and CDR2 SNEGSKA (reference sequence). The CDR3 nucleotides are TGCAGTGCTTCCGGGACACTCTGGAATGAGCAGTTCTTC. As protein: CSASGTLWNEQFF.

This clonotype was seen ten or more times. This chain joins TRBV11-2 and TRBJ2-6; D is ambiguous. Trimming stripped 1 base from V and 11 bases from J, with 3 bases between. The CDR3 runs 11 residues. Germline CDR1 SGHAT, CDR2 FQNNGV. This CDR3 reads CASSLVDVLTF. The CDR3 region has the DNA TGTGCCAGCAGCTTAGTAGACGTCCTGACTTTC.

The sample holds many counts of this clonotype. The chain recombines TRBV5-1 with TRBJ2-1, with D possibly TRBD2 on 5 matching bases. This CDR3 is 13 amino acids long. V lost 0 bases and J 10 bases, leaving 11 bases between the germline ends. Germline V lookup: CDR1 SGHRS, CDR2 YFSETQ. CDR3 in amino acids: CASSLGGPKEQFF. The CDR3, as DNA: TGCGCCAGCAGCTTGGGAGGGCCGAAGGAGCAGTTCTTC.

This clonotype was seen a few times. This rearrangement joins TRBV4-3 to TRBJ1-4; 8 nucleotides match TRBD1. The ends lost 1 base at V and 5 bases at J; junction bases unmatched: 3. This CDR3 contains 15 residues. Germline V gene sequence: CDR1 LGHNA, CDR2 YSLEER. CDR3 residues: CASSQGDRLNEKLFF. The CDR3 bases are TGCGCCAGCAGCCAAGGGGACAGGCTAAATGAAAAACTGTTTTTT.

The sample holds a few counts of this clonotype. The gene calls are TRBV5-1 and TRBJ2-2, with TRBD2 identical over 9 bases. Germline V lookup: CDR1 SGHRS, CDR2 YFSETQ. V trimming: 0 bases; J trimming: 4 bases; junction bases outside the gene matches: 16. The CDR3 is 20 residues long. CDR3 amino acids: CASSLEFSRRRGGGTGELFF. In nucleotides, the CDR3 is TGCGCCAGCAGCTTGGAGTTTTCACGACGGCGGGGGGGCGGCACCGGGGAGCTGTTTTTT.

J is TRBJ2-1 and V is TRBV11-2; 16 bases are a match to TRBD2. V shed 8 bases, J shed 9 bases, and the junction held 19 bases outside the gene matches. Germline CDR1 is SGHAT and CDR2 is FQNNGV. This CDR3 comprises 19 residues. This chain's CDR3 is CASGYPPTGTSGGAREQFF. The CDR3 nucleotides are TGTGCCAGCGGATACCCCCCTACCGGGACTAGCGGGGGGGCCCGTGAGCAGTTCTTC.

This clonotype was recorded once. It may be a read error: a sequence one base away is much more abundant. V and J are TRBV7-2 and TRBJ2-7; 12 bases match TRBD2. CDR1 and CDR2 (germline): SGHTA, FQGNSA. The CDR3 has 16 residues. Losses at the gene ends were 5 bases for V and 4 bases for J; bases not matched to a gene: 9. CDR3 amino acids: CASSTRTSGKAYEQYF. The CDR3 DNA is TGTGCCAGCAGCACCCGGACTAGCGGGAAAGCTTACGAGCAGTACTTC.

This clonotype showed up many times. The V and J genes are TRBV18 and TRBJ2-3, with D unresolved. The V gene lost 3 bases and the J gene lost 3 bases, with 7 bases spanning the gap. Germline V gene data show CDR1 as KGHSH and CDR2 as LQKENI. This CDR3 spans 13 amino acids. CDR3 bases: TGTGCCAGCTCACCGTTGATTACAGATACGCAGTATTTT. This sequence encodes CASSPLITDTQYF.